This TCR beta chain was identified during a study of T cells after yellow fever vaccination. Each CDR3 protein is one row after TCRdb ran MiXCR on the 5' RACE reads. This table has under 150,000 distinct CDR3 sequences, over 7% appearing once. The ends were cut back, 8 bases at V and 7 bases at J, with 9 bases in the middle. This CDR3 has 11 residues. This clonotype showed up many times. This receptor was taken from a man aged 25 to 40 who received the YFV17D yellow fever vaccine. This rearrangement joins TRBV12-3 or TRBV12-4 to TRBJ2-1; a possible D gene is TRBD1 (5 bases). The sequenced sample was CD4+ T cells sorted from PBMCs, obtained 5 days after the yellow fever booster vaccination. CDR3 loop: CASQGRNEQFF. The CDR3 nucleotides read TGTGCCAGCCAGGGAAGGAATGAGCAGTTCTTC.